A selection of T cell receptor beta chains follows, all from one sample in a study of HIV-infected children after antiretroviral therapy interruption. MiXCR, run by TCRdb on the 3' RACE reads, gives a single entry per CDR3 protein. The data show some 7,300 distinct CDR3 sequences, with about 15% seen just once and about 13% held by the top ten. The sample here was CD45RO+ CD8+ T cells from PBMCs, pooled from several time points, taken from a donor given antiretroviral therapy, either interrupted or continuous. The receptors derive from a pool of human donors with HIV. Both conserved end residues are part of each CDR3. The D gene is left open where the match is weak. Part of the rows lack a size; the others show once, few, many or a class for expanded clones.

D	V	J	size	CDR3	DNA
NA	TRBV28	TRBJ1-6	large	CASSWFGISNSPLHF	TGTGCCAGCAGTTGGTTTGGGATTTCTAATTCACCCCTCCACTTT
TRBD2	TRBV6-5	TRBJ2-1	medium-sized	CAVRTSGTGYNEQFF	TGTGCCGTTAGGACTAGCGGGACCGGGTACAATGAGCAGTTCTTC
TRBD1	TRBV7-9	TRBJ1-2	many	CASSPGQGAGYTF	TGTGCCAGCAGCCCCGGCCAGGGGGCTGGCTACACCTTC
NA	TRBV6-5	TRBJ2-1	few	CASSYSIAAEQFF	TGTGCCAGCAGTTACTCGATAGCGGCTGAGCAGTTCTTC
NA	TRBV24-1	TRBJ2-5	many	CATSDTGSRETQYF	TGTGCCACCAGTGATACAGGGTCGCGAGAGACCCAGTACTTC
NA	TRBV15	TRBJ1-6	many	CATSRGGRGHSPLHF	TGTGCCACCAGCAGAGGTGGCAGGGGCCATTCACCCCTCCACTTT
TRBD2	TRBV11-3	TRBJ2-1	large	CASSFTSGGNEQFF	TGTGCCAGCAGCTTCACTAGCGGTGGGAATGAGCAGTTCTTC
TRBD1	TRBV4-3	TRBJ2-3	many	CASSQGTGGADTQYF	TGCGCCAGCAGCCAAGGGACAGGGGGCGCAGATACGCAGTATTTT
NA	TRBV29-1	TRBJ1-2	many	CSVEDGAGEITF	TGCAGCGTTGAAGATGGGGCAGGGGAAATCACCTTC
TRBD2	TRBV5-5	TRBJ2-1	many	CASSWTGLAGGNEQFF	TGTGCCAGCAGCTGGACTGGACTAGCGGGGGGGAATGAGCAGTTCTTC
NA	TRBV7-9	TRBJ2-3	many	CASSSLARIDTQYF	TGTGCCAGCAGCAGCTTAGCCCGGATAGATACGCAGTATTTT
TRBD1	TRBV5-1	TRBJ2-1	few	CASSSEGAAYNEQFF	TGCGCCAGCAGCTCCGAGGGGGCGGCCTACAATGAGCAGTTCTTC
NA	TRBV7-9	TRBJ2-7	NA	CASSPGAGRRSYEQYF	TGTGCCAGCAGCCCTGGGGCGGGACGTCGCTCCTACGAGCAGTACTTC
TRBD2	TRBV5-6	TRBJ2-2	medium-sized	CASSLALAGVTTNTGELFF	TGTGCCAGCAGCTTGGCGCTAGCGGGTGTCACAACGAACACCGGGGAGCTGTTTTTT
NA	TRBV7-9	TRBJ2-3	few	CASSLEGGGHVNTQYF	TGTGCCAGCAGCTTAGAAGGCGGGGGACATGTGAATACGCAGTATTTT
NA	TRBV7-2	TRBJ1-1	once	CASSLVIGSLVNTEAFF	TGTGCCAGCAGCTTAGTTATAGGCAGCTTAGTAAACACTGAAGCTTTCTTT